The 32 T cell receptor beta chains below come from one sample, sequenced in a study of monozygotic twins with inflammatory bowel disease. TCRdb re-called the 5' RACE reads and shows each CDR3 protein once, DNA omitted. This table lists approximately 330,000 distinct CDR3 sequences. Sample: blood. The receptors originated from a human donor with ulcerative colitis or Crohn's disease, or a healthy co-twin of an affected twin (not recorded which).

The CDR3 protein is CASSFPPQGAYTGELFF. The chain carries TRBV7-7 and TRBJ2-2; checking the TCRdb D call of TRBD1 is not possible without DNA. This CDR3 is 17 amino acids long. In germline, CDR1 is SSHAT, CDR2 FNYEAQ (reference sequence).

This chain connects TRBV6-5 to TRBJ1-4; TCRdb gives TRBD1 as the D gene, but with no DNA this cannot be confirmed. The V gene's germline CDR1 is MNHEY and CDR2 SVGAGI. The CDR3 extends over 13 amino acids. The CDR3 reads CATSTGKNEKLFF.

This sequence joins TRBV12-3 or TRBV12-4 and TRBJ1-6; TCRdb returns TRBD1, unconfirmable since there is no DNA. This CDR3 comprises 18 residues. The CDR3 spells CASSYITGSFGTYSPLHF.

The genes are TRBV20-1 and TRBJ1-5; TCRdb outputs TRBD1, but without DNA this stays unchecked. Germline lookup yields CDR1 DFQATT and CDR2 SNEGSKA (reference sequence). There are 13 residues in the CDR3. CDR3 residues: CSARRYRGQPQHF.

The gene calls are TRBV7-2 and TRBJ1-2; the TCRdb D gene call, TRBD1, has no DNA to confirm it. The germline gives CDR1 SGHTA, CDR2 FQGNSA. This CDR3 comprises 16 residues. The CDR3 protein is CASSLENRGLPYGYTF.

The rearrangement links TRBV9 to TRBJ1-3; the TRBD1 assignment by TCRdb is unverifiable without DNA. Germline-derived CDR1 and CDR2 are SGDLS and YYNGEE. The length of the CDR3 is 15 residues. The CDR3 region is CASSVGQTLGNTIYF. The variable domain in full, with the rest retrieved from reference TRBV9 and TRBJ1-3, is DSGVTQTPKHLITATGQRVTLRCSPRSGDLSVYWYQQSLDQGLQFLIQYYNGEERAKGNILERFSAQQFPDLHSELNLSSLELGDSALYFCASSVGQTLGNTIYFGEGSWLTVV.

CDR3 loop: CASSHTYTLAGEAFF. The chain employs TRBV4-1 and TRBJ1-1. From germline, CDR1 is MGHRA and CDR2 YSYEKL. The CDR3 has 15 residues.

This chain uses TRBV29-1 with TRBJ1-1; TCRdb's assignment of TRBD1 cannot be checked, as there is no DNA. This CDR3 has 15 amino acids. Looked up from germline, CDR1 is SQVTM and CDR2 is ANQGSEA. This CDR3 is CSVDGGWGETSEAFF.

The rearrangement links TRBV6-5 to TRBJ1-2; the TRBD1 assignment by TCRdb is unverifiable without DNA. Per the germline V gene, CDR1 is MNHEY and CDR2 is SVGAGI. CDR3 length equals 13 residues. The CDR3 loop is CAITGSKLGGYTF.

This chain joins TRBV18 and TRBJ1-1. The CDR3 spans 12 residues. The germline V gene encodes CDR1 KGHSH and CDR2 LQKENI. The CDR3 here is CASSPGVTEAFF.

This chain connects TRBV4-1 to TRBJ2-5; TCRdb indicates TRBD1, and absent DNA this call remains unverified. The CDR3 contains 18 residues. Germline V lookup: CDR1 MGHRA, CDR2 YSYEKL. CDR3 residues: CASSQALFGTQPGETQYF.

This chain connects TRBV7-3 to TRBJ2-7; TCRdb names TRBD1, which stays unverified in the absence of DNA. The CDR3 is made up of 15 amino acids. CDR1 is SGHTA and CDR2 is FQGTGA in the germline V gene. The CDR3 protein is CASSSLPGTGSEQYF.

CDR3 loop: CASSQDAEHFASYTF. The V gene is TRBV4-3, the J gene TRBJ1-2. This CDR3 region has 15 residues. The germline V gene has CDR1 LGHNA and CDR2 YSLEER.

V is TRBV4-3 and J is TRBJ1-1; without DNA, the TCRdb call of TRBD1 cannot be checked. Germline loops: CDR1 LGHNA, CDR2 YSLEER. The CDR3 loop spans 15 amino acids. The CDR3: CASSQDGTGTTEAFF.

The J gene is TRBJ1-2, the V gene TRBV5-4; with no DNA, the TCRdb D assignment of TRBD1 cannot be verified. Germline V lookup: CDR1 SGHNT, CDR2 YYREEE (reference sequence). The length of the CDR3 is 14 residues. The CDR3 reads CASSAGQGYYGYTF.

The CDR3 reads CASSHRTTNEKLFF. J is TRBJ1-4 and V is TRBV4-3. The CDR3 covers 14 residues. Per the germline V gene, CDR1 is LGHNA and CDR2 is YSLEER.

V is TRBV27 and J is TRBJ2-3; TCRdb's assignment of TRBD1 cannot be checked, as there is no DNA. CDR3 length equals 14 residues. CDR1 and CDR2 from the germline V gene are MNHEY and SMNVEV (reference sequence). CDR3: CASSLGAGSDTQYF.

CDR3 in amino acids: CASSLKATSPYEQYF. V and J are TRBV27 and TRBJ2-7. Germline values: CDR1 MNHEY, CDR2 SMNVEV (reference sequence). The CDR3 extends over 15 amino acids.

The chain is built from TRBV6-5 and TRBJ2-5; TCRdb's D call, TRBD2, is unchecked because there is no DNA. The CDR3 runs to 16 residues. The germline gives CDR1 MNHEY, CDR2 SVGAGI. The CDR3 loop is CASSYSQRGIQETQYF.

The V and J genes are TRBV24-1 and TRBJ1-2. Germline CDR1 KGHDR, CDR2 SFDVKD. CDR3 length: 13 residues. CDR3 in amino acids: CATSDLKAYGYTF.

This chain joins TRBV7-2 and TRBJ2-2. The CDR3 is 14 amino acids. The germline V gene encodes CDR1 SGHTA and CDR2 FQGNSA. The CDR3 is CASSLVTSTGELFF.

V is TRBV11-3 and J is TRBJ2-1. This CDR3 region has 15 residues. Germline values: CDR1 SGHNT, CDR2 YENEEA. The CDR3 protein is CASSLDGHSDNEQFF.

The V and J genes are TRBV5-6 and TRBJ2-5. CDR3 length: 13 residues. Germline-derived CDR1 and CDR2 are SGHDT and YYEEEE. CDR3 loop: CASSKIGQETQYF.

This chain joins TRBV7-2 and TRBJ1-4. The CDR3 contains 13 residues. Germline CDR1 and CDR2: SGHTA and FQGNSA. CDR3 in amino acids: CASSLQAGEKLFF.

The CDR3: CASSPGGVTNYGYTF. The chain joins TRBV28 to TRBJ1-2; TCRdb's D gene call, TRBD1, goes unchecked for lack of DNA. Germline V gene sequence: CDR1 MDHEN, CDR2 SYDVKM. The CDR3 runs 15 residues.

This sequence joins TRBV20-1 and TRBJ1-2; checking the TCRdb D call of TRBD1 is not possible without DNA. The CDR3 totals 12 residues. Per germline, CDR1 DFQATT and CDR2 SNEGSKA (reference sequence). The CDR3 sequence: CSAVMDRGFGTF.

This chain uses TRBV29-1 with TRBJ1-2; TCRdb's D gene call, TRBD1, goes unchecked for lack of DNA. The CDR3 covers 12 residues. CDR1 SQVTM and CDR2 ANQGSEA come from the germline V gene. The CDR3 region is CSVDRGAGGYTF. Based on the CDR3 plus reference TRBV29-1 and TRBJ1-2, the full variable domain is SAVISQKPSRDICQRGTSLTIQCQVDSQVTMMFWYRQQPGQSLTLIATANQGSEATYESGFVIDKFPISRPNLTFSTLTVSNMSPEDSSIYLCSVDRGAGGYTFGSGTRLTVV.

V gene TRBV10-3 combines with J gene TRBJ2-1; with no DNA, the TCRdb D assignment of TRBD2 cannot be verified. CDR1 and CDR2 (germline): ENHRY, SYGVKD. This CDR3 has 15 residues. The CDR3 here is CAVNSGRVSYNEQFF.

CDR3 sequence reads: CASSTHRGGLAEAFF. The chain joins TRBV5-1 to TRBJ1-1; without DNA, the TCRdb call of TRBD1 cannot be checked. Germline V gives CDR1 SGHRS, CDR2 YFSETQ. The CDR3 runs 15 residues.

The chain employs TRBV27 and TRBJ1-1; lacking DNA, the TRBD1 call made by TCRdb goes unchecked. Germline CDR1 is MNHEY and CDR2 is SMNVEV (reference sequence). This CDR3 is 12 amino acids long. The CDR3 sequence: CASSFIRGEAFF.

The chain joins TRBV28 to TRBJ1-3. Looked up from germline, CDR1 is MDHEN and CDR2 is SYDVKM. The CDR3 contains 13 residues. This CDR3 is CASSEVSGNTIYF.

The chain combines TRBV19 with TRBJ1-3; TCRdb's D call of TRBD1 is untestable without DNA. There are 14 residues in the CDR3. Germline CDR1 LNHDA, CDR2 SQIVND (reference sequence). CDR3 in amino acids: CASRSGTPGNTIYF.